Listed here are 8 T cell receptor beta chains from one sample, sequenced in a study of vaccination effects on CD4 cells after COVID-19 (dated by TCRdb to 2021 to 2024). To identify antigen-specific CD4+ T cell clonotypes by their expansion, the ViraFEST assay first stimulated PBMC with viral peptide pools and then applied TCR sequencing. After about 9 days of culture, CD4+ T cells were isolated with the EasySep CD4+ T cell isolation kit. Negative nucleocapsid antibody results before and after vaccination confirmed that the healthy vaccine recipients had no prior SARS-CoV-2 infection. Their antigens remain unidentified. The receptor library was made with the immunoSEQ multiplex PCR assay. TCRdb carries this immuneACCESS record with in-frame sequences only. Its versions omit some clonotypes, under half of them owing to an unresolved V gene in the studies checked, with the rest unexplained. This sample holds 30,000 to 35,000 clones; more than 70% were observed only once. The top ten constitute 27% of the sample.

Sequences were derived from CD4+ T cells from PBMCs cultured with HCoV-OC43 spike peptides, sampled before COVID-19 vaccination. The meaning of the sample's cell subset or site label: HCoV-OC43 spike overlapping peptide pool stimulation. Every receptor here comes from a human donor who received a COVID-19 vaccine.

The chain links TRBV7-2 to TRBJ1-5; D is undetermined. Germline lookup yields CDR1 SGHTA and CDR2 FQGNSA. Trimming pared 4 bases from V and 0 bases from J, leaving 19 bases between. CDR3 length equals 18 residues. The CDR3 DNA follows: TGTGCCAGCAGCTCCCCCCCTGGCCTGACATATAGCAATCAGCCCCAGCATTTT. Translation gives CASSSPPGLTYSNQPQHF.

This chain connects TRBV7-9 to TRBJ2-2; D not certain. CDR1 is SEHNR and CDR2 is FQNEAQ in the germline V gene (reference sequence). This CDR3 spans 12 amino acids. V lost 5 bases and J 5 bases, leaving 6 bases between the germline ends. CDR3 nucleotides: TGTGCCAGCAGCGTAGAAACCGGGGAGCTGTTTTTT. Translation: CASSVETGELFF.

In this sample, this clone turned up once. CDR3 loop: CASIPMTGGYGYTF. CDR3 nucleotides: TGTGCCAGCATCCCCATGACAGGCGGCTATGGCTACACCTTC. V is TRBV6-5 and J is TRBJ1-2, with a possible D match to TRBD1 (6 bases). Germline CDR1 is MNHEY and CDR2 is SVGAGI. This CDR3 has 14 residues. The germline V and J ends were trimmed by 7 bases and 4 bases, with 16 bases remaining between them.

This chain uses TRBV7-3 with TRBJ2-3, with 7 bases aligning to TRBD1. With 4 bases clipped from V and 4 bases from J, the junction kept 2 bases outside the gene matches. The CDR3 runs 13 residues. Germline loops: CDR1 SGHTA, CDR2 FQGTGA. This chain's CDR3 is CASSSGTADTQYF. DNA of the CDR3: TGTGCCAGCAGCTCCGGGACAGCAGATACGCAGTATTTT.

In this sample, this clone turned up once. The chain recombines TRBV28 with TRBJ2-5, with D uncertain. Germline loops: CDR1 MDHEN, CDR2 SYDVKM. The CDR3 totals 14 residues. Trimming cost V 7 bases and J 0 bases, with 12 bases left between them. The CDR3 bases are TGTGCCAGCACCCGGCGGCAGGACCAAGAGACCCAGTACTTC. Amino acid sequence: CASTRRQDQETQYF.

The rearrangement uses TRBV30 and TRBJ1-2; possible D gene TRBD1, 6 bases. Germline-derived CDR1 and CDR2 are GTSNPN and SVGIG (reference sequence). V lost 2 bases and J 2 bases, leaving 15 bases between the germline ends. The CDR3 runs 15 residues. The DNA for the CDR3 is TGTGCCTGGAGTTCCACCGACAGGTCCAACTATGGCTACACCTTC. It specifies CAWSSTDRSNYGYTF.

This chain joins TRBV7-2 and TRBJ2-1; the D call may be TRBD1 or TRBD2 (6 bases each). Germline-derived CDR1 and CDR2 are SGHTA and FQGNSA. This CDR3 is built from 18 residues. Trimming left V 0 bases short and J 2 bases short, with 17 bases between. The DNA for the CDR3 is TGTGCCAGCAGCTTAGCTCCGAGGGGGGCGGGGACCTACAATGAGCAGTTCTTC. It codes for CASSLAPRGAGTYNEQFF.

The rearrangement joins TRBV28 to TRBJ2-3; the match to TRBD2 covers 9 bases. The trim removed 6 bases at V and 3 bases at J, leaving 4 bases unmatched. The CDR3 extends over 14 amino acids. The germline V gene encodes CDR1 MDHEN and CDR2 SYDVKM. This CDR3 is CASSFLAGTDTQYF. In nucleotides, the CDR3 is TGTGCCAGCAGCTTCCTAGCGGGGACAGATACGCAGTATTTT.